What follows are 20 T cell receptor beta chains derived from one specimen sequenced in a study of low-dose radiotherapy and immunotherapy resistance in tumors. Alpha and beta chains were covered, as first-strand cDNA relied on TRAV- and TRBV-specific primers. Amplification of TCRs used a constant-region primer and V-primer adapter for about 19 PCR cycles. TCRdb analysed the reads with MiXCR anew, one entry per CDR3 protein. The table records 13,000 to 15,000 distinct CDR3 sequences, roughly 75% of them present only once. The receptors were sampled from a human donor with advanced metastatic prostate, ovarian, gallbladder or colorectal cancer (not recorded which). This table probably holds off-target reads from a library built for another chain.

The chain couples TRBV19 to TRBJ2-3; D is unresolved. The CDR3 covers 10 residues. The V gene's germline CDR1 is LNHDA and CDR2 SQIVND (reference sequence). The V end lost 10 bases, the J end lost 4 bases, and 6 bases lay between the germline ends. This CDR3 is CATEADTQYF. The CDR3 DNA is TGTGCCACCGAGGCAGATACGCAGTATTTT.

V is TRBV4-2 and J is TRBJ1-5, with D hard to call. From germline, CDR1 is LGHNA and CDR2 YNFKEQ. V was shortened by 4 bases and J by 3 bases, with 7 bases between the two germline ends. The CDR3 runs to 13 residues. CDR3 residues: CASSPTYNQPQHF. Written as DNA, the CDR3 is TGTGCCAGCAGCCCTACCTACAATCAGCCCCAGCATTTT.

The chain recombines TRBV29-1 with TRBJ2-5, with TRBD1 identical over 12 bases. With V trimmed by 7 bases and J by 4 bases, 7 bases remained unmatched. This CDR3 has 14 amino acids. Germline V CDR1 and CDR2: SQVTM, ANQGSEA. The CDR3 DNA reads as TGCAGCGGTGGGACAGGGGGCCTCGTAGAGACCCAGTACTTC. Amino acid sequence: CSGGTGGLVETQYF.

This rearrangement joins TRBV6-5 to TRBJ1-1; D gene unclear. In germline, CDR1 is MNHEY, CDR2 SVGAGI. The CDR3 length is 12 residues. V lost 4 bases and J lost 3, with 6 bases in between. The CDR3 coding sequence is TGTGCCAGCAGTTCTGAATACACTGAAGCTTTCTTT. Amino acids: CASSSEYTEAFF.

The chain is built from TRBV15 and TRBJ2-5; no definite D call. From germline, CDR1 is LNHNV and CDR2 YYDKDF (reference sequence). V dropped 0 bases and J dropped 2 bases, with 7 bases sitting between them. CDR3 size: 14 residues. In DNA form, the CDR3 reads TGTGCCACCAGCAGAGATATCGTACAAGAGACCCAGTACTTC. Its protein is CATSRDIVQETQYF.

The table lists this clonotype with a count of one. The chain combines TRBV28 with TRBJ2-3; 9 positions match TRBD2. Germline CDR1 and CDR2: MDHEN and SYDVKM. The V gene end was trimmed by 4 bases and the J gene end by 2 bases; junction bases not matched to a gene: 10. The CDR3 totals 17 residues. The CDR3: CASSSEYRLADTDTQYF. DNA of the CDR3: TGTGCCAGCAGTTCCGAATACAGACTAGCGGACACAGATACGCAGTATTTT.

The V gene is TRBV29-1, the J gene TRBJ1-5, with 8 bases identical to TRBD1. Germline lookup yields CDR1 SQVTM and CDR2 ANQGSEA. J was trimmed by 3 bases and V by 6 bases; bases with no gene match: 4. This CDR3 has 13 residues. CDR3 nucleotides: TGCAGCGTCGGACAGGGAGCCAATCAGCCCCAGCATTTT. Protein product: CSVGQGANQPQHF.

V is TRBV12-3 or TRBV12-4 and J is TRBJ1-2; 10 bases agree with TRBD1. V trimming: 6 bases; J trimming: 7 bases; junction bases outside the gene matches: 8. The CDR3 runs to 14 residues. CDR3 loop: CASRNTGTGAGYTF. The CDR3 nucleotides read TGTGCCAGCAGGAATACCGGGACAGGGGCTGGCTACACCTTC.

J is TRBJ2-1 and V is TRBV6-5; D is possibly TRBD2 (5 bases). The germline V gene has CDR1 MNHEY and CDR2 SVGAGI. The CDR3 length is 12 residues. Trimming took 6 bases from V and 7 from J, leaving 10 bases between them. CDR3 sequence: CASSTEGNEQFF. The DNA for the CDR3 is TGTGCCAGCAGCACCGAGGGTAATGAGCAGTTCTTC.

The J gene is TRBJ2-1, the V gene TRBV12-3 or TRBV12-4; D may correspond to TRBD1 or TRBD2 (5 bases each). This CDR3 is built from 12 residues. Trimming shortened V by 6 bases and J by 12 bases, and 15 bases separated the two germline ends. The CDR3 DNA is TGTGCCAGCAGAACGGACGGGACGCCGCAGTTCTTC. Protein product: CASRTDGTPQFF.

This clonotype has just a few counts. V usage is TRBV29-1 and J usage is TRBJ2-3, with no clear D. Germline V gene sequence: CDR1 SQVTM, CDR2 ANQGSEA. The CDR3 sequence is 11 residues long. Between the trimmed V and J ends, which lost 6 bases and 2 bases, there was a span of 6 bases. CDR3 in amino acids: CSVQSTDTQYF. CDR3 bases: TGCAGCGTACAATCCACAGATACGCAGTATTTT.

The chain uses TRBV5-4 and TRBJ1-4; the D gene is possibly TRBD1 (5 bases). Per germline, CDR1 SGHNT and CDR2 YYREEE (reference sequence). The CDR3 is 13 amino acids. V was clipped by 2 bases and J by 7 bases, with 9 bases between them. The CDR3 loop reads CASSLGEREKLFF. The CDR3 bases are TGTGCCAGCAGCTTAGGGGAGCGTGAAAAACTGTTTTTT.

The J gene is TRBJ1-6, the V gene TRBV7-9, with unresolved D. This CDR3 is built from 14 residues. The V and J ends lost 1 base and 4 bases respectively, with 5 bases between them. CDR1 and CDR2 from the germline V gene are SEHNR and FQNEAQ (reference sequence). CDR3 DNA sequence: TGTGCCAGCAGCTTAGTAGCTTATAATTCACCCCTCCACTTT. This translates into CASSLVAYNSPLHF.

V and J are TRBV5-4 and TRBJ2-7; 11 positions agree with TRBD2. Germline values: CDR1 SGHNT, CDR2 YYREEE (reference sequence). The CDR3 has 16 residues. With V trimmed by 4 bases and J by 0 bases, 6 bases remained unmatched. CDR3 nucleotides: TGTGCCAGCAGCCAAGTAGCGGGGGGGACCTCCTACGAGCAGTACTTC. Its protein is CASSQVAGGTSYEQYF.

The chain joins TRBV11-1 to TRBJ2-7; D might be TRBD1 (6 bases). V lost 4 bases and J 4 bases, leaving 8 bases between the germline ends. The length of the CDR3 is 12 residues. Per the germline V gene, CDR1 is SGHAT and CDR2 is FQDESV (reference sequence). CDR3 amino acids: CASSSTGYEQYF. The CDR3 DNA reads TGTGCCAGCAGCTCGACAGGTTACGAGCAGTACTTC.

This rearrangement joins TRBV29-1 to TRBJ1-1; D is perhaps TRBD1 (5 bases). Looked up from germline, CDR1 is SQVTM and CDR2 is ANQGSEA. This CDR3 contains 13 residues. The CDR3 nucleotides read TGCAGTGCTCTGGGGGGAACGAACACTGAAGCTTTCTTT. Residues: CSALGGTNTEAFF.

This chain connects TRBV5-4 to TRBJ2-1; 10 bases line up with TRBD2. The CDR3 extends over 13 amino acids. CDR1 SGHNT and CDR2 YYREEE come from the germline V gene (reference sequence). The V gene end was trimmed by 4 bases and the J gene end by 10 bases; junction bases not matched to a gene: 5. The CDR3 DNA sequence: TGTGCCAGCAGCGAGCGGGGGGGCGGAGAGCAGTTCTTC. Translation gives CASSERGGGEQFF.

The CDR3 loop reads CASRSTGTTNTGELFF. Here the CDR3 DNA reads TGTGCCAGCAGGTCAACCGGGACTACGAACACCGGGGAGCTGTTTTTT. This sequence joins TRBV12-3 or TRBV12-4 and TRBJ2-2; 7 bases are shared with TRBD2. This CDR3 spans 16 amino acids. The J segment lost 0 bases and the V segment lost 6 bases, leaving 7 bases of the junction unmatched.

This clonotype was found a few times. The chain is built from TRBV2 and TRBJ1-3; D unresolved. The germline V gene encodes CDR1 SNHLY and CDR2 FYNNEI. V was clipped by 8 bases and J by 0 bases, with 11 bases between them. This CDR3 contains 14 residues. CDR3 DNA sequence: TGTGCCAGCGTCTTTCTAGGCTCTGGAAACACCATATATTTT. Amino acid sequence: CASVFLGSGNTIYF.

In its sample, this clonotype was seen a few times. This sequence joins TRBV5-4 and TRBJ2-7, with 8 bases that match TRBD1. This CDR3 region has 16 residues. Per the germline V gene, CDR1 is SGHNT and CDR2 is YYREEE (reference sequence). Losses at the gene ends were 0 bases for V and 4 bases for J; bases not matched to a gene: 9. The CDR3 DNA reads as TGTGCCAGCAGCTTGGCCGGTCGGGACAGGAGTTACGAGCAGTACTTC. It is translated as CASSLAGRDRSYEQYF.